This T cell receptor beta chain was captured by sequencing in a study of blood T cell repertoires in COVID-19. In the study overall: Material from acute and convalescent COVID-19 was sourced from the United States, Italy and Spain.

Study members were between roughly 18 and 100 years old and lived in 20 to 30 US regions. How the authors handled the data: Amplification of reference gene primers was used by the study to estimate nucleated cell counts. The assay was immunoSEQ multiplex PCR, and TCRdb's table has in-frame clones only and misses some. The D gene and trimming were derived from the DNA, and the V and J assignments and clone size from that table. This table has about 500,000 clones, around 90% appearing once. Germline CDR1 reads MGHDK; CDR2 reads SYGVNS. The V end was cut by 5 bases, the J end by 0 bases, with 13 bases between. CDR3 length: 15 amino acids.

The sequenced sample was PBMCs or T cells enriched from blood (not recorded which). This receptor was obtained from a woman aged 18-30 years who had recovered from COVID-19. The chain carries TRBV25-1 and TRBJ1-1; D gene ambiguous. Written as DNA, the CDR3 is TGTGCCAGCAGTCCGCTCCCGGGGTTGAACACTGAAGCTTTCTTT. Translation gives CASSPLPGLNTEAFF.